This TCR beta chain emerged from a study of cytomegalovirus exposure and HLA in healthy donors. The method was immunoSEQ multiplex PCR; TCRdb's version includes in-frame clones alone and lacks a portion of them. The sample yields roughly 58,000 clones, 90% seen once. Germline V CDR1 and CDR2: SQVTM, ANQGSEA. The CDR3 runs 16 residues. The germline V and J ends were trimmed by 1 base and 5 bases, with 17 bases remaining between them. Sequenced: PBMCs. The chain combines TRBV29-1 with TRBJ2-2; D is perhaps TRBD2 (7 bases). This TCR was sampled from a man between 18 and 35 years old in good health and CMV-seronegative. The CDR3 DNA follows: TGCAGCGTTGAAGGTTGGCCGGGGGGCGAGACCGGGGAGCTGTTTTTT. It encodes CSVEGWPGGETGELFF.